What follows are 24 T cell receptor beta chains derived from one specimen sequenced in a study of blood T cells in healthy people across ages. The second PCR ran about 6 to 12 cycles with a sample-barcoded 5' primer and J-beta primers. TCRdb recomputed calls from the 5' RACE reads with MiXCR, one row per CDR3 protein. This table has about 1.4 million distinct CDR3 sequences, 45% to 70% appearing once. The specimen was blood. The source is a man aged 18 to 30 in good health.

The chain joins TRBV6-2 or TRBV6-3 to TRBJ2-3, with 8 bases that match TRBD2. Per the germline V gene, CDR1 is MNHEY and CDR2 is SVGEGT. Trimming at V came to 5 bases and at J to 14 bases, leaving 9 bases not matched to a gene. The CDR3 contains 12 residues. The CDR3 protein is CASSPGTSRLYF. CDR3 nucleotides: TGTGCCAGCAGTCCTGGGACTAGTCGGTTGTATTTT.

The chain is built from TRBV5-1 and TRBJ2-3, with D perhaps assigned TRBD1 or TRBD2 (6 bases each). The CDR3 contains 15 residues. The V end was cut by 4 bases, the J end by 3 bases, with 15 bases between. The V gene's germline CDR1 is SGHRS and CDR2 YFSETQ. The CDR3 nucleotides read TGCGCCAGCAGCCTTTTTGGGGGGCGGACAGATACGCAGTATTTT. Its translation: CASSLFGGRTDTQYF.

In its sample, this clonotype was seen a few times. The DNA for the CDR3 is TGTGCCAGCAGCTTAGAGTTTTCAGGGACCGATGAAAAACTGTTTTTT. It translates to CASSLEFSGTDEKLFF. J is TRBJ1-4 and V is TRBV7-8; maybe TRBD1 (5 bases). CDR3 length: 16 residues. Trimming cost V 1 base and J 6 bases, with 15 bases left between them. Germline CDR1 SGHVS, CDR2 FQNEAQ.

The chain combines TRBV7-2 with TRBJ1-5, with D unresolved. CDR1 is SGHTA and CDR2 is FQGNSA in the germline V gene. The CDR3 has 15 residues. Trimming removed 5 bases at V and 4 bases at J, with 15 bases between. DNA for the CDR3: TGTGCCAGCAGCACAGACGGACTACTAAATCAGCCCCAGCATTTT. Translating it yields CASSTDGLLNQPQHF.

This clonotype was counted a few times. This rearrangement joins TRBV4-3 to TRBJ2-1, with no clear D. Per germline, CDR1 LGHNA and CDR2 YSLEER. V gave up 1 base and J gave up 5 bases, with 12 bases separating them. CDR3 length equals 15 residues. The CDR3 DNA is TGCGCCAGCAGCCAAGTTTATGCTGTAAACAATGAGCAGTTCTTC. It encodes CASSQVYAVNNEQFF.

V usage is TRBV18 and J usage is TRBJ1-2; D not resolved. V was clipped by 5 bases and J by 4 bases, with 11 bases between them. The CDR3 consists of 13 residues. Germline assignment: CDR1 KGHSH and CDR2 LQKENI. CDR3 residues: CASSKGSLYGYTF. The CDR3 DNA is TGTGCCAGCTCAAAGGGCAGTCTCTATGGCTACACCTTC.

The rearrangement joins TRBV6-6 to TRBJ1-1; 7 bases are a match to TRBD1. V lost 4 bases, J lost 0 bases, and 2 bases stayed unmatched. Germline-derived CDR1 and CDR2 are MNHNY and SVGAGI (reference sequence). This CDR3 has 14 residues. The CDR3 here is CASSWGQMNTEAFF. The CDR3 region has the DNA TGTGCCAGCAGTTGGGGACAGATGAACACTGAAGCTTTCTTT.

This chain links TRBV20-1 with TRBJ2-7; 14 bases align to TRBD2. The DNA end is a closer match to TRBJ2-5, so the J assignment may be wrong. Germline assignment: CDR1 DFQATT and CDR2 SNEGSKA (reference sequence). CDR3 length equals 18 residues. CDR3: CSAPTLRTSGGPGETQYF. CDR3 sequence (DNA): TGCAGTGCTCCTACCCTCAGGACTAGCGGGGGGCCGGGGGAGACCCAGTACTTC.

This chain connects TRBV15 to TRBJ2-4, with 9 positions matching TRBD1. The last part of the DNA fits TRBJ2-7 better; the J call may be wrong. The CDR3 sequence is 14 residues long. Per germline, CDR1 LNHNV and CDR2 YYDKDF (reference sequence). DNA of the CDR3: TGTGCCACGAAAGACGGGACAGGGTCCTACGAGCAGTACTTC. This translates into CATKDGTGSYEQYF.

The table lists this clonotype with a few counts. V is TRBV20-1 and J is TRBJ2-4; tentatively, D is TRBD2 (6 bases). Germline V gene sequence: CDR1 DFQATT, CDR2 SNEGSKA (reference sequence). The CDR3 totals 14 residues. V was pared by 5 bases and J by 0 bases, with 11 bases between. Here the CDR3 DNA reads TGCAGTGCTTGGGGGGAGTTAGCCAAAAACATTCAGTACTTC. Translation gives CSAWGELAKNIQYF.

CDR3 amino acids: CASTPGGDTQYF. For the CDR3, the DNA is TGTGCCAGCACCCCGGGTGGAGATACGCAGTATTTT. The chain uses TRBV6-5 and TRBJ2-3; the D is unclear. Trimming cost V 7 bases and J 5 bases, with 10 bases left between them. Germline CDR1 is MNHEY and CDR2 is SVGAGI. This CDR3 region has 12 residues.

The chain is built from TRBV6-1 and TRBJ2-7; possible D gene TRBD2, 5 bases. Germline V gives CDR1 MNHNS, CDR2 SASEGT. V was trimmed by 11 bases and J by 3 bases, leaving 20 bases between them. There are 14 residues in the CDR3. The DNA of the CDR3 is TGTGCCGCCCGGTATTCGGACGGGGACTACGAGCAGTACTTC. Translated, it gives CAARYSDGDYEQYF.

The gene calls are TRBV7-2 and TRBJ2-7; D uncertain. V was shortened by 0 bases and J by 0 bases, with 12 bases between the two germline ends. There are 16 residues in the CDR3. CDR1 and CDR2 (germline): SGHTA, FQGNSA. CDR3 in amino acids: CASSLALPPSSYEQYF. The CDR3 DNA sequence: TGTGCCAGCAGCTTAGCGTTGCCCCCGAGCTCCTACGAGCAGTACTTC.

The chain joins TRBV21-1 to TRBJ2-3; no check of the table's D call, TRBD2, against the DNA was made. TRBV21-1 has pseudogene status. CDR3 length: 14 amino acids. CDR3 sequence: CATLTGPFGDTQYF. The CDR3 DNA is TGTGCCACCTTGACCGGGCCCTTTGGGGATACGCAGTATTTT.

The chain is built from TRBV20-1 and TRBJ2-4, with 7 bases aligning to TRBD1. The CDR3 extends over 16 amino acids. Germline lookup yields CDR1 DFQATT and CDR2 SNEGSKA (reference sequence). Trimming took 3 bases from V and 8 from J; bases not matched to a gene: 16. The CDR3 nucleotides are TGCAGTGCTAGGTTCTTAACCCGGGACAGACAGGACATTCAGTACTTC. Translation: CSARFLTRDRQDIQYF.

The genes are TRBV29-1 and TRBJ2-3, with D perhaps TRBD1 or TRBD2 (5 bases each). In germline, CDR1 is SQVTM, CDR2 ANQGSEA. This CDR3 comprises 17 residues. The V gene lost 0 bases and the J gene lost 0 bases, with 16 bases spanning the gap. This chain's CDR3 is CSVEDPLGVGSTDTQYF. The CDR3 region has the DNA TGCAGCGTTGAAGACCCCCTGGGGGTCGGGAGCACAGATACGCAGTATTTT.

This chain joins TRBV20-1 and TRBJ2-7; D may be TRBD2 (5 bases). The CDR3 consists of 13 residues. The V and J ends lost 2 bases and 2 bases respectively, with 10 bases between them. Germline assignment: CDR1 DFQATT and CDR2 SNEGSKA (reference sequence). The CDR3 DNA reads as TGCAGTGCTAGACCCAGTAGCGCCTACGAGCAGTACTTC. This gives the protein CSARPSSAYEQYF.

This clonotype has just a few counts. This chain joins TRBV11-2 and TRBJ2-7; 11 nucleotides align to TRBD2. Germline CDR1 and CDR2: SGHAT and FQNNGV. The length of the CDR3 is 13 residues. V was clipped by 6 bases and J by 6 bases; unmatched bases: 4. The CDR3 sequence is CASSSGRAGEQYF. The CDR3 DNA reads TGTGCCAGCAGTAGCGGGAGGGCCGGCGAGCAGTACTTC.

The chain has TRBV19 and TRBJ1-2; 7 nucleotides agree with TRBD1. V gave up 5 bases and J gave up 6 bases; unmatched junction bases: 12. The CDR3 has 15 amino acids. Germline values: CDR1 LNHDA, CDR2 SQIVND (reference sequence). The CDR3 loop is CASSLRDRPRHGYTF. The DNA of the CDR3 is TGTGCCAGTAGTCTTCGGGACAGACCCCGCCATGGCTACACCTTC.

The chain uses TRBV28 and TRBJ1-4; 12 bases agree with TRBD1. Trimming removed 2 bases from V and 10 bases from J; junction bases left unmatched: 5. Germline values: CDR1 MDHEN, CDR2 SYDVKM. The CDR3 length is 15 residues. The CDR3 nucleotides are TGTGCCAGCAGTTTACCGGGACAGGGGGCTAGAAAACTGTTTTTT. Amino acid sequence: CASSLPGQGARKLFF.

V is TRBV27 and J is TRBJ2-3; TRBD2 is a possible D gene (5 bases). Germline loops: CDR1 MNHEY, CDR2 SMNVEV (reference sequence). The germline V and J ends were trimmed by 3 bases and 1 base, with 11 bases remaining between them. The CDR3 consists of 15 residues. For the CDR3, the DNA is TGTGCCAGCAGTTTGCCCGGGGTCGGCACAGATACGCAGTATTTT. Protein sequence: CASSLPGVGTDTQYF.

This clonotype has a handful of counts. V usage is TRBV4-3 and J usage is TRBJ2-7; D possibly uses TRBD1 or TRBD2 (6 bases each). V lost 4 bases and J lost 3, with 22 bases in between. This CDR3 has 17 residues. Germline loops: CDR1 LGHNA, CDR2 YSLEER. The CDR3 DNA reads TGCGCCAGCAGCCCCCTCGGGGGCGGGGACCTATTCTACGAGCAGTACTTC. The encoded protein is CASSPLGGGDLFYEQYF.

A note on this clonotype: At one end, the junction sequence differs from germline, possibly due to a read error. The chain uses TRBV20-1 and TRBJ2-3; TRBD2 aligns across 9 bases. Germline V gene sequence: CDR1 DFQATT, CDR2 SNEGSKA (reference sequence). The CDR3 loop spans 14 amino acids. As DNA, the CDR3 is TGCAGTCCTAGCGGGGCGCCTAGCACAGATACGCAGTATTTT. Translating gives CSPSGAPSTDTQYF.

In this sample, this clonotype turned up a few times. DNA for the CDR3: TGTGCCAGCAGCTTAGTAGAGCCGGGACTAGAGTCGCACAATGAGCAGTTCTTC. Its translation is CASSLVEPGLESHNEQFF. The V call is TRBV7-7, the J call TRBJ2-1; the match to TRBD2 covers 8 bases. CDR1 and CDR2 from the germline V gene are SSHAT and FNYEAQ (reference sequence). The CDR3 loop spans 18 amino acids. V dropped 1 base and J dropped 5; count of bases not matched to a gene: 13.